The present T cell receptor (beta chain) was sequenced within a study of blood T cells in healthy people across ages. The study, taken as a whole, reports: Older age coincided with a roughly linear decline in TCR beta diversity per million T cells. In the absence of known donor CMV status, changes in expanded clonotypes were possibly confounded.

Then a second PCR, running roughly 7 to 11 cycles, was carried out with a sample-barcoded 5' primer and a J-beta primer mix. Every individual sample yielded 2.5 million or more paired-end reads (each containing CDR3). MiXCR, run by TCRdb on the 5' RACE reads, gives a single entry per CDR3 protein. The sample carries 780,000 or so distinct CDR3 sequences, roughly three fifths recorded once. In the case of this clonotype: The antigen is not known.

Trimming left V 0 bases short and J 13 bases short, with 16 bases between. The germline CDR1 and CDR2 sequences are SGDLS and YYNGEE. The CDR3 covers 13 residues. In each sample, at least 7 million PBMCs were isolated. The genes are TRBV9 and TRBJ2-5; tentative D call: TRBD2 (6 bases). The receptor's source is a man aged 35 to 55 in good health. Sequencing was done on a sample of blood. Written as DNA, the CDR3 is TGTGCCAGCAGCGTAGCCCCGACTAGTTCTTCGTACTTC. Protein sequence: CASSVAPTSSSYF.